This TCR beta chain is from a study of T cells after yellow fever vaccination. Study-level findings and limits: Though it reached lower strength, the secondary response hit its peak faster, day 5 versus 15.

Germline V gene sequence: CDR1 LGHNA, CDR2 YSLEER. The CDR3 loop spans 16 amino acids. The trim removed 4 bases at V and 4 bases at J, leaving 10 bases unmatched. Each CDR3 protein is one row after TCRdb ran MiXCR on the 5' RACE reads. This sample has some 420,000 distinct CDR3 sequences, with about 19% found just once. This clonotype was seen more than once but under ten times. Its cognate antigen is unknown. This receptor was taken from a young man who received the YFV17D yellow fever vaccine. The chain links TRBV4-3 to TRBJ1-5; 7 positions match TRBD1. Sequenced here: PBMCs, sampled before the yellow fever booster vaccination. CDR3: CASSPNGAGGNQPQHF. The CDR3 DNA sequence: TGCGCCAGCAGCCCAAACGGGGCAGGGGGGAATCAGCCCCAGCATTTT.